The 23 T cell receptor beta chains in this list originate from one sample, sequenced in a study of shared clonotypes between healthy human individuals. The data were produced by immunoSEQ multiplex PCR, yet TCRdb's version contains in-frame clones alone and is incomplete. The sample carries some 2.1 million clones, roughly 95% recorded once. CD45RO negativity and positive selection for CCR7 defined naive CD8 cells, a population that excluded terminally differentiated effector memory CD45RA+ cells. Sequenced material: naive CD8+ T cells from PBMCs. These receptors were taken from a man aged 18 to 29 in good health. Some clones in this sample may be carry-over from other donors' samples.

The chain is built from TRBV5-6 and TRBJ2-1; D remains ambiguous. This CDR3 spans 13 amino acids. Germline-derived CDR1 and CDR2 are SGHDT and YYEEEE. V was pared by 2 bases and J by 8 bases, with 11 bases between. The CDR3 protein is CASSLNPGHEQFF. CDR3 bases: TGTGCCAGCAGCTTAAATCCGGGCCATGAGCAGTTCTTC.

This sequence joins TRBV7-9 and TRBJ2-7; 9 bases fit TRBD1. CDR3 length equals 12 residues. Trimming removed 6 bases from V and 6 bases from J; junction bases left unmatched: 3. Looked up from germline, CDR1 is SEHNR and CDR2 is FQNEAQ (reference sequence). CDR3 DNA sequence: TGTGCCAGCAGGGGACAGGGCAGCGAGCAGTACTTC. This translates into CASRGQGSEQYF.

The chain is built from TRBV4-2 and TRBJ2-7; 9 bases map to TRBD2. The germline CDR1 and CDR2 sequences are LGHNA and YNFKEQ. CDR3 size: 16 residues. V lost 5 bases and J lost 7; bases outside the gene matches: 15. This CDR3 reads CASSFRDSGSFGEQYF. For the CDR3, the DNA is TGTGCCAGCAGCTTCCGGGATAGCGGGAGTTTCGGTGAGCAGTACTTC.

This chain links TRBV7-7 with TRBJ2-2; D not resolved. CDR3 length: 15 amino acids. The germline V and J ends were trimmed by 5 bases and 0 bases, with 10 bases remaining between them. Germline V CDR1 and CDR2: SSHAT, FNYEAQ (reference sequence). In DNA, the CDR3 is TGTGCCAGCAGCCACCGCCCCCCGAACACCGGGGAGCTGTTTTTT. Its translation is CASSHRPPNTGELFF.

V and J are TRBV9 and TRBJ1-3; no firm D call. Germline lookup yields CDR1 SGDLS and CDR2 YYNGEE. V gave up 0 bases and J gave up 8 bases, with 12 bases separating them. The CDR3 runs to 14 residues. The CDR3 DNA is TGTGCCAGCAGCGTAGGGGGAGAGGGAGACACCATATATTTT. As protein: CASSVGGEGDTIYF.

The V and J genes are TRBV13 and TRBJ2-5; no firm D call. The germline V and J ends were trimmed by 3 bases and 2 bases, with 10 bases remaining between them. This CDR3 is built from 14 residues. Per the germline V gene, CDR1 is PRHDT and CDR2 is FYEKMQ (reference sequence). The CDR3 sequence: CASSFPPVQETQYF. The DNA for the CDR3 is TGTGCCAGCAGCTTCCCCCCAGTACAAGAGACCCAGTACTTC.

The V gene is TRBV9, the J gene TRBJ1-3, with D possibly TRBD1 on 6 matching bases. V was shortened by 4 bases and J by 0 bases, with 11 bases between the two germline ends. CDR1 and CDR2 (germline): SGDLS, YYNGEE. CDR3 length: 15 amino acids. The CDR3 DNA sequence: TGTGCCAGCAGCTGGGGGCCGGACTCTGGAAACACCATATATTTT. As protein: CASSWGPDSGNTIYF. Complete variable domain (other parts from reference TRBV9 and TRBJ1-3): DSGVTQTPKHLITATGQRVTLRCSPRSGDLSVYWYQQSLDQGLQFLIQYYNGEERAKGNILERFSAQQFPDLHSELNLSSLELGDSALYFCASSWGPDSGNTIYFGEGSWLTVV.

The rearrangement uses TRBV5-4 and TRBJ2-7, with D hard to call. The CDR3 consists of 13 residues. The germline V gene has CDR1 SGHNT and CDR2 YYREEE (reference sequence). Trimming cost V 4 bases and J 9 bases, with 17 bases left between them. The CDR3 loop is CASSQPETTRQYF. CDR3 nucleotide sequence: TGTGCCAGCAGCCAGCCCGAGACCACACGGCAGTACTTC.

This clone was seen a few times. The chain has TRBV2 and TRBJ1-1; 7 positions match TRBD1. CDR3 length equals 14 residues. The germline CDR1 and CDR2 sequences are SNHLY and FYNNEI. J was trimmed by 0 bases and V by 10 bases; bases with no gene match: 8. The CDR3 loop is CATYAGTVNTEAFF. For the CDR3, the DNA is TGTGCCACCTATGCCGGGACAGTGAACACTGAAGCTTTCTTT. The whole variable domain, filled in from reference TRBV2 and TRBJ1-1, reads EPEVTQTPSHQVTQMGQEVILRCVPISNHLYFYWYRQILGQKVEFLVSFYNNEISEKSEIFDDQFSVERPDGSNFTLKIRSTKLEDSAMYFCATYAGTVNTEAFFGQGTRLTVV.

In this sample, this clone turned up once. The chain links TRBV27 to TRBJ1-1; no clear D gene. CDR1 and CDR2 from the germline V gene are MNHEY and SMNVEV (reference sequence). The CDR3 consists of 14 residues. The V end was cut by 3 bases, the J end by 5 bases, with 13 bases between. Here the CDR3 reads CASSFLPPNTEAFF. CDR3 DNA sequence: TGTGCCAGCAGTTTCCTTCCTCCCAATACTGAAGCTTTCTTT.

The CDR3 region is CASSPQRQLTYEQYF. The CDR3 nucleotides are TGTGCCAGCAGTCCTCAACGACAGCTTACCTACGAGCAGTACTTC. The chain carries TRBV28 and TRBJ2-7; D is possibly TRBD1 (5 bases). CDR1 and CDR2 from the germline V gene are MDHEN and SYDVKM. The V gene lost 5 bases and the J gene lost 2 bases, with 16 bases spanning the gap. The CDR3 contains 15 residues.

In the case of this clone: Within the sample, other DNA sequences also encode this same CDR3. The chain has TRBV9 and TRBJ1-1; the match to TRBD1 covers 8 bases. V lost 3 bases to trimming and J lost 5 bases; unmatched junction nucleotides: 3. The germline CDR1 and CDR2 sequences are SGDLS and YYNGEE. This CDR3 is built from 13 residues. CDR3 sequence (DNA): TGTGCCAGCAGCGCAGACAGGGGAACTGAAGCTTTCTTT. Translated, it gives CASSADRGTEAFF.

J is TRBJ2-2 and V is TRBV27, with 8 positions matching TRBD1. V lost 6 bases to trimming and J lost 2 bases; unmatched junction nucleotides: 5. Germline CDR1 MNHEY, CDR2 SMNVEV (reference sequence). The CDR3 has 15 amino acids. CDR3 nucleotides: TGTGCCAGCAGGCTGACAGGGGCAAACACCGGGGAGCTGTTTTTT. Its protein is CASRLTGANTGELFF.

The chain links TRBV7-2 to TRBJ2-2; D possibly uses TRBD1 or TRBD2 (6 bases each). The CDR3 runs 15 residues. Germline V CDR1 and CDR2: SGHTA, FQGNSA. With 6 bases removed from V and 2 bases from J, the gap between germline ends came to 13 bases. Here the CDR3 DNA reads TGTGCCAGCAGGACGGGGGCGGCAAACACCGGGGAGCTGTTTTTT. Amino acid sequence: CASRTGAANTGELFF.

The CDR3 loop reads CASSFRGTDEQFF. CDR3 nucleotide sequence: TGTGCCAGCAGCTTCCGGGGGACCGATGAGCAGTTCTTC. The chain recombines TRBV13 with TRBJ2-1; maybe TRBD2 (6 bases). Germline V gene data show CDR1 as PRHDT and CDR2 as FYEKMQ (reference sequence). V was cut by 3 bases and J by 8 bases, with 11 bases left in between. The CDR3 consists of 13 residues.

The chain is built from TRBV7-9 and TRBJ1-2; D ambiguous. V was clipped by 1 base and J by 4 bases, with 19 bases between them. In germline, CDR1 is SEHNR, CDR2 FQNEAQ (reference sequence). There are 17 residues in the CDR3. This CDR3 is CASSLDVAQLRIYGYTF. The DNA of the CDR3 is TGTGCCAGCAGCTTAGACGTTGCGCAGCTACGAATCTATGGCTACACCTTC.

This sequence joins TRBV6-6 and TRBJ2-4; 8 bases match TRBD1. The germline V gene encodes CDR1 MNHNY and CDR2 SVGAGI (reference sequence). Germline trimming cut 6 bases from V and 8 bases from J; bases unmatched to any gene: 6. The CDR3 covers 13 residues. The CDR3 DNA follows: TGTGCCAGCAGCCCGGACAGGGAGGACATTCAGTACTTC. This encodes CASSPDREDIQYF.

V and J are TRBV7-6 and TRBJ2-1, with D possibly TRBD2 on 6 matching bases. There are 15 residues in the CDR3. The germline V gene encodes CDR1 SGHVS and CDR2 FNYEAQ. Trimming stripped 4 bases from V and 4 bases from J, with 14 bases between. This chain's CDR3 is CASSSFKRAYNEQFF. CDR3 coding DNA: TGTGCCAGCAGCTCATTTAAGCGGGCATACAATGAGCAGTTCTTC.

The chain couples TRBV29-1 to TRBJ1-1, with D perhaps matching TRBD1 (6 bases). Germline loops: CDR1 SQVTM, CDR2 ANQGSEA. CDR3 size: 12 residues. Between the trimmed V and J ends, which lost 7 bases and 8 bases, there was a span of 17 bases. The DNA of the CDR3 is TGCAGCGCAAGGGACAACGACATAGAAGCTTTCTTT. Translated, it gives CSARDNDIEAFF.

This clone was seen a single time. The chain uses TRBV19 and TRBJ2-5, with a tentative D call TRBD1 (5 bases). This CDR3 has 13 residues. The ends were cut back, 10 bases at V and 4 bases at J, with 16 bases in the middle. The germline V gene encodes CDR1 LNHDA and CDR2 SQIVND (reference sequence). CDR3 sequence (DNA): TGTGCCACGTGGGGCTCCCCTACAGAGACCCAGTACTTC. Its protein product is CATWGSPTETQYF.

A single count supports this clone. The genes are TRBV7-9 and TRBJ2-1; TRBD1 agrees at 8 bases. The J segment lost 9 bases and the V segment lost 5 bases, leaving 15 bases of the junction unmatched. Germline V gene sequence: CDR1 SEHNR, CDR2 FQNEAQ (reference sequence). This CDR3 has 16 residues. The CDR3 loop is CASSQRQGSPAGEQFF. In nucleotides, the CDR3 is TGTGCCAGCAGCCAGAGACAGGGGAGCCCCGCCGGTGAGCAGTTCTTC.

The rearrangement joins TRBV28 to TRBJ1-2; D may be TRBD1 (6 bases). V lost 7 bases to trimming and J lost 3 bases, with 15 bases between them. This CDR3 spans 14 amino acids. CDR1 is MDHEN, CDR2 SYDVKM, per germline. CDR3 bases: TGTGCCAGCATCGAGGGGGGGACTCACTATGGCTACACCTTC. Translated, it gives CASIEGGTHYGYTF.

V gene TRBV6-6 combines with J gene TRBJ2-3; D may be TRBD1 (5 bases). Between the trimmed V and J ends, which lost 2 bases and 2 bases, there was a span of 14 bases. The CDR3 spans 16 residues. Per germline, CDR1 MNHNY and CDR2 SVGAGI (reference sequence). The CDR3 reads CASSYQTEYFTDTQYF. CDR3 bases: TGTGCCAGCAGTTACCAGACAGAATACTTCACAGATACGCAGTATTTT.